This T cell receptor beta chain derives from a study of T cells in Graves' hyperthyroidism and ophthalmopathy. Points from the study as a whole: The authors' 13 V-J model separated ophthalmopathy from stable hyperthyroidism. Most thyroid clonotypes expanded above 0.001 appeared in blood too.

Amplified TCR beta CDR3 regions came from RNA transcripts. The TCR CDR3 first-round RT-PCR relied on the HTBI primer set. TCRdb re-derived calls from the multiplex PCR reads in MiXCR, one entry per CDR3 protein. The profile shows approximately 610,000 distinct CDR3 sequences, about 15% of them singletons. Ophthalmopathy patients had Clinical Activity Score at least 3, NOSPECS grade at least 4, duration under 3 months. Over 9 ml of fresh peripheral blood supplied the PBMCs. Per germline, CDR1 MNHEY and CDR2 SVGAGI. The V segment lost 2 bases and the J segment 5 bases; nucleotides outside the gene matches: 1. The CDR3 loop spans 13 amino acids. A word on this clonotype: Antigen unknown.

V is TRBV6-5 and J is TRBJ2-5; 8 nucleotides align to TRBD1. The clonotype comes from a middle-aged woman with Graves' ophthalmopathy. Sequences were obtained from blood. CDR3 region: CASSYGQGETQYF. CDR3 DNA sequence: TGTGCCAGCAGTTACGGACAGGGTGAGACCCAGTACTTC.